Each of the 22 T cell receptor beta chains below was sequenced from the same sample in a study of T cells in narcolepsy. The repertoire was sequenced with immunoSEQ multiplex PCR; TCRdb's copy has only in-frame clones and lacks some. Of approximately 35,000 clones listed, about 85% are singletons. Sequences were obtained from CD45RA- memory CD4+ T cells from PBMCs. The receptors stem from a human donor with narcolepsy.

The chain links TRBV5-6 to TRBJ1-2; 7 bases line up with TRBD1. V was pared by 3 bases and J by 7 bases, with 6 bases of the junction left unmatched. Germline values: CDR1 SGHDT, CDR2 YYEEEE. The CDR3 loop spans 13 amino acids. This CDR3 is CASSSRHRGGYTF. In nucleotides, the CDR3 is TGTGCCAGCAGCTCTAGGCACAGGGGTGGCTACACCTTC.

The gene calls are TRBV7-9 and TRBJ1-6, with D perhaps TRBD1 (5 bases). This CDR3 spans 13 amino acids. V was clipped by 5 bases and J by 8 bases, with 10 bases between them. Germline V gene lookup returns CDR1 SEHNR and CDR2 FQNEAQ (reference sequence). DNA for the CDR3: TGTGCCAGCAGCGAAAGCAGGGATTCACCCCTCCACTTT. Translated: CASSESRDSPLHF.

This chain links TRBV5-1 with TRBJ2-5, with 13 positions matching TRBD2. The J segment lost 5 bases and the V segment lost 1 base, leaving 2 bases of the junction unmatched. Germline-derived CDR1 and CDR2 are SGHRS and YFSETQ. The CDR3 covers 15 residues. Here the CDR3 reads CASSLTSGGVETQYF. The CDR3 DNA reads as TGCGCCAGCAGCTTGACTAGCGGGGGGGTTGAGACCCAGTACTTC. The complete variable domain, with remaining parts taken from reference TRBV5-1 and TRBJ2-5, reads KAGVTQTPRYLIKTRGQQVTLSCSPISGHRSVSWYQQTPGQGLQFLFEYFSETQRNKGNFPGRFSGRQFSNSRSEMNVSTLELGDSALYLCASSLTSGGVETQYFGPGTRLLVL.

The V gene is TRBV6-5, the J gene TRBJ1-1, with 7 bases identical to TRBD1. The V gene end was trimmed by 10 bases and the J gene end by 4 bases; junction bases not matched to a gene: 9. The CDR3 totals 13 residues. Germline loops: CDR1 MNHEY, CDR2 SVGAGI. DNA of the CDR3: TGTGCCACCGGAACCCCAGGGGGCACTGAAGCTTTCTTT. This translates into CATGTPGGTEAFF.

This clone was found once. J is TRBJ2-7 and V is TRBV2; D is possibly TRBD1 (5 bases). Germline CDR1 is SNHLY and CDR2 is FYNNEI. The CDR3 loop spans 13 amino acids. V was shortened by 2 bases and J by 7 bases, with 12 bases between the two germline ends. This chain's CDR3 is CASSEQGLGEQYF. The DNA for the CDR3 is TGTGCCAGCAGTGAACAGGGATTGGGGGAGCAGTACTTC.

J is TRBJ1-2 and V is TRBV6-6, with 7 bases matching TRBD1. This CDR3 comprises 14 residues. V dropped 2 bases and J dropped 2; count of bases not matched to a gene: 2. Germline CDR1 and CDR2: MNHNY and SVGAGI (reference sequence). CDR3 region: CASSYETGNYGYTF. CDR3 nucleotide sequence: TGTGCCAGCAGTTACGAGACAGGGAACTATGGCTACACCTTC.

V is TRBV7-6 and J is TRBJ1-1; D is unclear. Trimming stripped 5 bases from V and 1 base from J, with 11 bases between. The length of the CDR3 is 14 residues. CDR1 and CDR2 from the germline V gene are SGHVS and FNYEAQ. The CDR3 bases are TGTGCCAGCAGCCAAACCCCGGGGAACACTGAAGCTTTCTTT. Encoded protein: CASSQTPGNTEAFF.

This chain connects TRBV6-6 to TRBJ2-7; tentative D call: TRBD1 (5 bases). This CDR3 contains 13 residues. Germline assignment: CDR1 MNHNY and CDR2 SVGAGI (reference sequence). V was trimmed by 5 bases and J by 2 bases, leaving 10 bases between them. The CDR3 DNA reads TGTGCCAGCAGTAGGGGCGTAGCCTACGAGCAGTACTTC. Its translation: CASSRGVAYEQYF.

The genes are TRBV14 and TRBJ2-2; the D gene is possibly TRBD2 (5 bases). Per germline, CDR1 SGHDN and CDR2 FVKESK. V lost 0 bases and J 4 bases, leaving 9 bases between the germline ends. The CDR3 totals 15 residues. The CDR3 bases are TGTGCCAGCAGCCAAGATCGGGGTTTCACCGGGGAGCTGTTTTTT. Its translation: CASSQDRGFTGELFF.

The V and J genes are TRBV2 and TRBJ2-1; TRBD2 matches 10 bases. CDR3 length: 15 residues. With 4 bases clipped from V and 9 bases from J, the junction kept 9 bases outside the gene matches. Germline lookup yields CDR1 SNHLY and CDR2 FYNNEI. The CDR3 here is CASSALAGALGEQFF. Written as DNA, the CDR3 is TGTGCCAGCAGTGCCCTAGCGGGAGCGTTGGGTGAGCAGTTCTTC.

This chain connects TRBV5-1 to TRBJ1-1; D remains ambiguous. The V end lost 0 bases, the J end lost 0 bases, and 6 bases lay between the germline ends. The CDR3 is made up of 14 amino acids. Per germline, CDR1 SGHRS and CDR2 YFSETQ. CDR3 amino acids: CASSLASMNTEAFF. The CDR3 bases are TGCGCCAGCAGCTTGGCATCCATGAACACTGAAGCTTTCTTT.

The chain carries TRBV7-3 and TRBJ2-1, with TRBD2 matching 11 bases. V was clipped by 5 bases and J by 8 bases; unmatched bases: 8. CDR1 and CDR2 from the germline V gene are SGHTA and FQGTGA. The CDR3 has 15 residues. CDR3 sequence: CASSPRLAGTDEQFF. As DNA, the CDR3 is TGTGCCAGCAGCCCGCGACTAGCGGGAACCGATGAGCAGTTCTTC.

The chain has TRBV28 and TRBJ1-2; TRBD1 might be the D (6 bases). The germline V and J ends were trimmed by 4 bases and 4 bases, with 13 bases remaining between them. The CDR3 is 14 residues long. Per germline, CDR1 MDHEN and CDR2 SYDVKM. Here the CDR3 reads CASSSQTGIYGYTF. The CDR3 DNA sequence: TGTGCCAGCAGTTCCCAAACAGGGATCTATGGCTACACCTTC.

The rearrangement joins TRBV6-5 to TRBJ2-5, with D perhaps given as TRBD1 or TRBD2 (6 bases each). The tail of the sequence fits TRBJ2-7 better, so the J call may be wrong. CDR1 is MNHEY, CDR2 SVGAGI, per germline. The CDR3 length is 13 residues. Here the CDR3 DNA reads TGTGCCAGCAGTTACGGGGGGCAGGGCGAGCAGTACTTC. Amino acid sequence: CASSYGGQGEQYF.

The table lists this clone with a few counts. The V gene is TRBV2, the J gene TRBJ2-7; D tentatively fits TRBD1 or TRBD2 (5 bases each). Trimming left V 7 bases short and J 0 bases short, with 13 bases between. Per germline, CDR1 SNHLY and CDR2 FYNNEI. The length of the CDR3 is 14 residues. The CDR3 is CASKRDGASYEQYF. As DNA, the CDR3 is TGTGCCAGCAAGAGGGACGGGGCCTCCTACGAGCAGTACTTC.

This sequence joins TRBV18 and TRBJ2-7, with D possibly being TRBD1 (5 bases). The germline V and J ends were trimmed by 4 bases and 6 bases, with 16 bases remaining between them. This CDR3 is 14 amino acids long. Germline CDR1 reads KGHSH; CDR2 reads LQKENI. This CDR3 is CASSQGPLGAEQYF. Here the CDR3 DNA reads TGTGCCAGCTCACAGGGGCCCTTAGGGGCCGAGCAGTACTTC.

This clone turned up a few times. The chain employs TRBV7-8 and TRBJ1-5; 9 positions match TRBD1. V shed 4 bases, J shed 5 bases, and the junction held 3 bases outside the gene matches. The germline V gene encodes CDR1 SGHVS and CDR2 FQNEAQ. The length of the CDR3 is 14 residues. CDR3 in DNA: TGTGCCAGCAGCTACACAGGGGGCCATCAGCCCCAGCATTTT. Its protein is CASSYTGGHQPQHF.

This clone was seen once. The rearrangement joins TRBV6-1 to TRBJ2-1, with D perhaps matching TRBD1 or TRBD2 (6 bases each). CDR3 length: 16 amino acids. V lost 4 bases, J lost 4 bases, and 17 bases lay in between. Germline CDR1 is MNHNS and CDR2 is SASEGT. CDR3 bases: TGTGCCAGCAGTGTGAGGGGGGACTCGAGATACAATGAGCAGTTCTTC. Its translation: CASSVRGDSRYNEQFF.

The chain uses TRBV2 and TRBJ2-5; 7 bases match TRBD1. Trimming removed 4 bases from V and 3 bases from J; junction bases left unmatched: 8. CDR3 length equals 15 residues. CDR1 is SNHLY and CDR2 is FYNNEI in the germline V gene. This chain's CDR3 is CASSGFRGGKETQYF. The CDR3 coding sequence is TGTGCCAGCAGTGGTTTTCGAGGGGGCAAAGAGACCCAGTACTTC.

The chain recombines TRBV4-2 with TRBJ2-1; a possible D gene is TRBD2 (6 bases). Germline loops: CDR1 LGHNA, CDR2 YNFKEQ. The CDR3 covers 15 residues. V lost 4 bases, J lost 8 bases, and 18 bases lay in between. The CDR3 sequence is CASSLNPGGTYEQFF. For the CDR3, the DNA is TGTGCCAGCAGCCTAAATCCCGGGGGTACATATGAGCAGTTCTTC.

The rearrangement joins TRBV18 to TRBJ2-6; D might be TRBD2 (6 bases). Germline-derived CDR1 and CDR2 are KGHSH and LQKENI. The CDR3 consists of 18 residues. Trimming took 5 bases from V and 0 from J, leaving 17 bases between them. CDR3 protein: CASSASVPSSSGANVLTF. The CDR3 DNA reads TGTGCCAGCTCAGCTAGCGTCCCCTCCTCCTCTGGGGCCAACGTCCTGACTTTC.

The chain is built from TRBV2 and TRBJ2-1; TRBD2 matches at 12 bases. This CDR3 contains 18 residues. J lost 5 bases, V lost 7 bases, and 15 bases had no gene match. Germline-derived CDR1 and CDR2 are SNHLY and FYNNEI. CDR3 sequence (DNA): TGTGCCAGCATGCCCCTAGCGGGAGGGCCCTCGAGAAACAATGAGCAGTTCTTC. Its translation is CASMPLAGGPSRNNEQFF.